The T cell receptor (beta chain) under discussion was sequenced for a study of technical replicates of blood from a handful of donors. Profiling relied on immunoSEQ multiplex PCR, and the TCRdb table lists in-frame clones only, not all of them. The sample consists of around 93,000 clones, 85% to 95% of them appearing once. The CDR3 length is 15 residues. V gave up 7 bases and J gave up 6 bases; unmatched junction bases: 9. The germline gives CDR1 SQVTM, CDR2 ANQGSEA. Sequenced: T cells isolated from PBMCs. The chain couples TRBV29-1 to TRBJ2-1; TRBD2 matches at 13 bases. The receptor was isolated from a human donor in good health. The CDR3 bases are TGCAGCGCGTCTTTGGGGACTAGCGGGACCAATGAGCAGTTCTTC. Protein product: CSASLGTSGTNEQFF.